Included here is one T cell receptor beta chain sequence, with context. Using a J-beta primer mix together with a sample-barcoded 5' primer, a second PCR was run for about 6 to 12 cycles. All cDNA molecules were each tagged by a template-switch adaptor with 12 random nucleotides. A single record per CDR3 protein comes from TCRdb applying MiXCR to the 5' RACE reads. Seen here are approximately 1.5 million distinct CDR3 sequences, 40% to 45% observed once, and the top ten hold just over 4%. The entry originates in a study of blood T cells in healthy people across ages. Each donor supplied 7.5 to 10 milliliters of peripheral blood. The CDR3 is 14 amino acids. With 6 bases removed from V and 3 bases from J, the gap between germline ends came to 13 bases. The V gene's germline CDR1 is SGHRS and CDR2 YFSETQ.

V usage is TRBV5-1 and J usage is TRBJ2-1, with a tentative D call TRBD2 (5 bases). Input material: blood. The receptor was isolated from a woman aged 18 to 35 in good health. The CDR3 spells CASMKFGGYNEQFF. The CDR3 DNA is TGCGCCAGCATGAAGTTTGGAGGCTACAATGAGCAGTTCTTC.